This TCR beta chain was obtained from a study of blood T cell repertoires in COVID-19. Only in-frame clones appear in the TCRdb table, and some are missing; sequencing was by immunoSEQ multiplex PCR. The sample shows a few hundred thousand clones, roughly nine tenths of them seen only once. CDR3 size: 15 residues. Trimming pared 0 bases from V and 6 bases from J, leaving 16 bases between. Germline V gene sequence: CDR1 SGDLS, CDR2 YYNGEE. The source is a man under 40 who had recovered from COVID-19. The sample was PBMCs or T cells enriched from blood (not recorded which). The chain recombines TRBV9 with TRBJ2-7, with D perhaps matching TRBD1 (6 bases). Here the CDR3 reads CASSVGQGNLGEQYF. The CDR3 DNA sequence: TGTGCCAGCAGCGTAGGGCAGGGGAATTTAGGCGAGCAGTACTTC.